This T cell receptor (beta chain) was identified during a study of T-cell memory formation after mild COVID-19. Study at large: The study found TCR clusters largely donor specific. Study observations and caveats: Clones which contracted sat mainly in CM and EM if CD4+, and in EMRA if CD8+. There were some responding clones in pre-infection memory, which suggested that cross-reactive memory had joined.

MiXCR, applied by TCRdb to the 5' RACE reads, yields one record per CDR3 protein. The repertoire holds 350,000 to 400,000 distinct CDR3 sequences, roughly 20% seen once, with approximately 13% in the top ten. Comments on this clonotype: Its antigen is not identified.

V gave up 3 bases and J gave up 1 base, with 11 bases separating them. The germline gives CDR1 SGHRS, CDR2 YFSETQ. This CDR3 is built from 15 residues. Sequencing input: PBMCs or a T cell subset sorted from them (not recorded which). This chain connects TRBV5-1 to TRBJ2-1; weak D call: TRBD2 (6 bases). This TCR was sampled from an adult woman who had mild COVID-19 (a few samples of this study predate the infection). Cell type and time point are not known. Here the CDR3 reads CASSSAGQSYNEQFF. The CDR3 DNA is TGCGCCAGCAGCTCAGCGGGCCAGTCCTACAATGAGCAGTTCTTC.